A selection of T cell receptor beta chains follows, all from one sample in a study of blood T cell repertoires in COVID-19. Using immunoSEQ multiplex PCR, the repertoire was profiled, and TCRdb retains in-frame clones only, with some absent. This sample has more than 95,000 clones; approximately 87% occur once, and the top ten carry 10% to 15%. The sequenced sample consisted of peripheral blood. The receptors here all came from a human donor in a cohort sampled during active or convalescent COVID-19. The CDR3 runs from the conserved cysteine through the conserved F or W. A D gene is named only where the DNA matches it firmly. Size values are once, few and many counts, or a class for expanded clones, and some rows have none.

>TRBV23-1|-|TRBJ1-5|-
CASTVEISNQPQHF
TGCGCCAGCACGGTAGAGATTAGCAATCAGCCCCAGCATTTT
>TRBV7-2|-|TRBJ1-5|-
CASSVEGRGWRWSNQPQHF
TGTGCCAGCAGCGTAGAAGGCAGGGGATGGAGATGGAGCAATCAGCCCCAGCATTTT
>TRBV7-2|-|TRBJ2-1|-
CASSPNSRAAGVFEQFF
TGTGCCAGCAGCCCAAACAGCCGAGCCGCAGGGGTGTTTGAGCAGTTCTTC
>TRBV30|-|TRBJ1-2|TRBD1
CAWTAGTGRLDYGYTF
TGTGCCTGGACAGCCGGGACAGGGAGATTAGACTATGGCTACACCTTC
>TRBV5-4|-|TRBJ2-2|-
CASSLSTNTGELFF
TGTGCCAGCAGCTTGTCAACGAACACCGGGGAGCTGTTTTTT
>TRBV12-3/TRBV12-4|-|TRBJ2-2|-
CASRPTSTGELFF
TGTGCCAGCAGGCCGACAAGCACCGGGGAGCTGTTTTTT
>TRBV9|-|TRBJ1-3|-
CASSVGQISGNTIYF
TGTGCCAGCAGCGTTGGACAGATCTCTGGAAACACCATATATTTT
>TRBV7-9|-|TRBJ2-1|TRBD2
CASSPNLAGGLTYNEQFF
TGTGCCAGCAGTCCTAATCTAGCGGGGGGCCTAACATACAATGAGCAGTTCTTC
>TRBV7-2|-|TRBJ1-6|-
CASSPRSSYNSPLHF
TGTGCCAGCAGCCCTCGTAGCTCCTATAATTCACCCCTCCACTTT
>TRBV14|-|TRBJ2-1|-
CASSQERYRPNEQFF
TGTGCCAGCAGCCAAGAAAGGTACAGGCCCAATGAGCAGTTCTTC
>TRBV7-9|-|TRBJ1-1|-
CASSLGWGRLNTEAFF
TGTGCCAGCAGCTTGGGGTGGGGCAGGTTGAACACTGAAGCTTTCTTT
>TRBV11-3|-|TRBJ2-3|TRBD1
CASSSRDRGNTDTQYF
TGTGCCAGCAGCTCCCGGGACAGGGGGAATACAGATACGCAGTATTTT
>TRBV5-5|-|TRBJ1-4|-
CASSLEGRVEKLFF
TGTGCCAGCAGCTTGGAAGGCAGGGTGGAAAAACTGTTTTTT
>TRBV5-1|-|TRBJ1-1|-
CASSSLGTRATEAFF
TGCGCCAGCAGCTCCTTAGGGACAAGGGCAACGGAAGCTTTCTTT
>TRBV3-1/TRBV3-2|few|TRBJ2-7|TRBD1
CASSLQRTGRDEQYF
TGTGCCAGCAGTCTCCAACGGACAGGGCGGGACGAGCAGTACTTC
>TRBV27|-|TRBJ2-6|-
CASGHRASSGANVLTF
TGTGCCAGCGGTCACAGGGCTAGCTCTGGGGCCAACGTCCTGACTTTC
>TRBV7-9|-|TRBJ1-2|-
CASSRQEFKYGYTF
TGTGCCAGCAGCCGACAGGAATTTAAGTATGGCTACACCTTC
>TRBV6-1|few|TRBJ1-2|TRBD1
CASSEGGQNSYTF
TGTGCCAGCAGTGAAGGGGGACAGAATTCCTACACCTTC
>TRBV10-3|-|TRBJ2-5|-
CAISLPSETQYF
TGTGCCATCAGTCTCCCCTCAGAGACCCAGTACTTC
>TRBV12-3/TRBV12-4|-|TRBJ2-1|TRBD1
CASRTGVEQFF
TGTGCCAGCAGGACAGGGGTCGAGCAGTTCTTC
>TRBV6-6|-|TRBJ2-3|-
CASSYRGTDTQYF
TGTGCCAGCAGTTACAGGGGAACAGATACGCAGTATTTT
>TRBV18|-|TRBJ1-1|TRBD1
CASSPLTGDAFF
TGTGCCAGCTCACCCCTGACAGGGGACGCTTTCTTT
>TRBV5-4|once|TRBJ2-1|-
CASSLEAAYNEQFF
TGTGCCAGCAGCTTGGAAGCGGCGTACAATGAGCAGTTCTTC
>TRBV4-1|-|TRBJ1-6|-
CASSQSPRDTKRRSPLHF
TGCGCCAGCAGCCAGTCTCCCCGGGACACCAAACGGCGGTCACCCCTCCACTTT
>TRBV7-9|-|TRBJ2-2|-
CASSRQSGLGTGELFF
TGTGCCAGCAGCCGTCAATCCGGGTTGGGCACCGGGGAGCTGTTTTTT
>TRBV5-1|-|TRBJ2-7|-
CASSLGQVVEKYF
TGCGCCAGCAGCTTGGGACAGGTTGTCGAGAAGTACTTC
>TRBV5-1|once|TRBJ1-2|-
CASSLGRVNGYTF
TGCGCCAGCAGCTTGGGGAGGGTGAATGGCTACACCTTC
>TRBV29-1|-|TRBJ1-6|TRBD1
CSVGRDRGSPLHF
TGCAGCGTCGGCCGGGACAGGGGTTCACCCCTCCACTTT
>TRBV12-5|-|TRBJ2-5|-
CASGLWSGETQYF
TGTGCTAGTGGTTTGTGGAGCGGGGAGACCCAGTACTTC
>TRBV9|-|TRBJ2-1|-
CASSARGQTWGIEQFF
TGTGCCAGCAGCGCCCGAGGACAGACTTGGGGTATTGAGCAGTTCTTC
>TRBV11-3|-|TRBJ2-4|TRBD1
CASSGGPRLGTTGEKNIQYF
TGTGCCAGCAGCGGAGGACCGAGGCTGGGGACGACAGGGGAAAAAAACATTCAGTACTTC
>TRBV6-5|once|TRBJ2-3|TRBD1
CASSSWGQPQPDTQYF
TGTGCCAGCAGTTCCTGGGGACAGCCCCAACCAGATACGCAGTATTTT
>TRBV7-2|-|TRBJ2-3|TRBD2
CASSSGLAGGTDTQYF
TGTGCCAGCAGCTCAGGACTAGCGGGGGGCACAGATACGCAGTATTTT
>TRBV5-1|-|TRBJ2-6|-
CASSLDSGANVLTF
TGCGCCAGCTCACTAGATTCTGGGGCCAACGTCCTGACTTTC
>TRBV6-5|-|TRBJ1-6|-
CASSYRQPNSPLHF
TGTGCCAGCAGTTATAGACAGCCGAATTCACCCCTCCACTTT
>TRBV7-6|-|TRBJ2-7|-
CASSLGQLGSEQYF
TGTGCCAGCAGCTTAGGGCAACTAGGGAGCGAGCAGTACTTC
>TRBV5-5|-|TRBJ2-3|-
CASITRDTRTDTQYF
TGTGCCAGCATCACCCGGGACACCCGCACAGATACGCAGTATTTT
>TRBV2|-|TRBJ2-7|TRBD2
CASSPRGGQYF
TGTGCCAGCAGTCCCCGGGGGGGGCAGTACTTC
>TRBV6-5|-|TRBJ1-1|TRBD1
CASSYSRQGGWPEAFF
TGTGCCAGCAGTTACTCTAGACAGGGGGGGTGGCCTGAAGCTTTCTTT
>TRBV5-6|-|TRBJ1-2|TRBD1
CASSYRDRGYGYTF
TGTGCCAGCAGCTACCGGGACAGGGGTTATGGCTACACCTTC
>TRBV9|-|TRBJ2-1|TRBD1
CASSVVSGTVSYNEQFF
TGTGCCAGCAGCGTAGTTAGTGGGACAGTTTCCTACAATGAGCAGTTCTTC
>TRBV30|-|TRBJ2-6|-
CAWSVETPSGANVLTF
TGTGCCTGGAGTGTAGAGACACCCTCTGGGGCCAACGTCCTGACTTTC
>TRBV7-6|once|TRBJ1-5|TRBD1
CASSLGQGDQPQHF
TGTGCCAGCAGCTTGGGACAGGGGGATCAGCCCCAGCATTTT
>TRBV15|-|TRBJ2-1|-
CATSREGPVNEQFF
TGTGCCACCAGCAGAGAGGGGCCAGTCAATGAGCAGTTCTTC
>TRBV7-6|-|TRBJ2-2|TRBD2
CASTPGGAFHGELFF
TGTGCCAGCACACCCGGGGGGGCTTTTCACGGGGAGCTGTTTTTT
>TRBV13|-|TRBJ1-1|TRBD1
CASSWRTGANTEAFF
TGTGCCAGCAGCTGGAGAACAGGGGCGAACACTGAAGCTTTCTTT
>TRBV21-1|-|TRBJ2-5|-
CASSMARTQYF
TGTGCCAGCAGCATGGCTAGGACCCAGTACTTC
>TRBV4-1|once|TRBJ1-2|-
CASSQDPGYGYTF
TGCGCCAGCAGCCAAGACCCGGGCTATGGCTACACCTTC
>TRBV11-2|-|TRBJ2-5|-
CASSLGSSGRTQETQYF
TGTGCCAGCAGCTTGGGGAGTAGTGGACGGACCCAAGAGACCCAGTACTTC
>TRBV6-5|-|TRBJ1-1|-
CATWGGYTEAFF
TGTGCCACCTGGGGGGGATACACTGAAGCTTTCTTT
>TRBV30|once|TRBJ1-1|-
CAWNPGNTEAFF
TGTGCCTGGAACCCAGGGAACACTGAAGCTTTCTTT
>TRBV19|once|TRBJ2-2|TRBD2
CASSPRLAGYTGELFF
TGTGCCAGTAGTCCAAGACTAGCGGGGTATACCGGGGAGCTGTTTTTT
>TRBV28|-|TRBJ1-1|-
CASSFLAGEKNTEAFF
-
>TRBV3-1/TRBV3-2|once|TRBJ1-6|TRBD1
CASSHSRDRGPDSPLHF
TGTGCCAGCAGCCATTCCCGGGACAGGGGGCCGGATTCACCCCTCCACTTT
>TRBV11-3|once|TRBJ1-2|-
CASSINRVGGYTF
TGTGCCAGCAGTATAAACAGGGTGGGAGGCTACACCTTC
>TRBV20-1|-|TRBJ2-7|-
CSASRLREQYF
TGCAGTGCTAGTCGACTGCGCGAGCAGTACTTC
>TRBV9|-|TRBJ2-3|-
CASSVIYSDTQYF
TGTGCCAGCAGCGTGATTTACTCAGATACGCAGTATTTT